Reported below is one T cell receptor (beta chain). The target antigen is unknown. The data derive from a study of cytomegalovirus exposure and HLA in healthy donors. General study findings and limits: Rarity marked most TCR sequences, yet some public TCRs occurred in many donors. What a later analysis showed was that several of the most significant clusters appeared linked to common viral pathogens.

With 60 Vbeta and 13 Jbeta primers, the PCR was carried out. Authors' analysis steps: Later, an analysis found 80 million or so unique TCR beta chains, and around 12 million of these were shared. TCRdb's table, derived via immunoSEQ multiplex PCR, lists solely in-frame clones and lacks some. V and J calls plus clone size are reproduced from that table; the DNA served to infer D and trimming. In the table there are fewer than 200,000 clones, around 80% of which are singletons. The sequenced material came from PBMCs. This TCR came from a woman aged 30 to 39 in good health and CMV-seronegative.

The CDR3 sequence: CASSQEDSGTDTQYF. As DNA, the CDR3 is TGTGCCAGCAGCCAAGAGGATAGCGGGACAGATACGCAGTATTTT. This chain uses TRBV4-2 with TRBJ2-3; 7 nucleotides agree with TRBD2. This CDR3 contains 15 residues. The J segment lost 3 bases and the V segment lost 0 bases, leaving 3 bases of the junction unmatched. Germline V gene data show CDR1 as LGHNA and CDR2 as YNFKEQ.